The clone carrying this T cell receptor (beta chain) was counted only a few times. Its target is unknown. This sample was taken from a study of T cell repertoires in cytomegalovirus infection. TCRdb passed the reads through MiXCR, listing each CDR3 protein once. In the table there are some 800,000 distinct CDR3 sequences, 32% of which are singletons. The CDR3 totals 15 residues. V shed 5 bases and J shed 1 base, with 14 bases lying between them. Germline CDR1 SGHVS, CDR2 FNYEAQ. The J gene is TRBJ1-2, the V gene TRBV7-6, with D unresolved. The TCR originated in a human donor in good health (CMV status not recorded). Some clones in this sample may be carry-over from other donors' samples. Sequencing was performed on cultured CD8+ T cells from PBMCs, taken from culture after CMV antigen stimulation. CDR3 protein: CASSIPGLGNYGYTF. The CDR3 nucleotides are TGTGCCAGCAGCATCCCGGGGTTGGGTAACTATGGCTACACCTTC.